These 8 T cell receptor beta chains originate from one sample sequenced in a study of a mutant IDH1 vaccine in newly diagnosed glioma. Sequencing used immunoSEQ multiplex PCR; TCRdb keeps in-frame clones, though not all of them. The data show roughly 25,000 clones, about 92% seen once. Regarding time point: baseline, week 1 (first vaccination visit). Treatment here: pre-vaccination baseline after standard-of-care therapy. Sequences were derived from PBMCs, sampled from a glioma patient treated with radiotherapy, temozolomide or both. Receptor source: a man aged 35 to 55 with glioma.

The genes are TRBV19 and TRBJ1-4, with D hard to call. There are 13 residues in the CDR3. Germline V CDR1 and CDR2: LNHDA, SQIVND (reference sequence). The germline V and J ends were trimmed by 3 bases and 6 bases, with 8 bases remaining between them. The CDR3, as DNA: TGTGCCAGTAGTATTGATTCTGATGAAAAACTGTTTTTT. It translates to CASSIDSDEKLFF. The full variable domain, rest sourced from reference TRBV19 and TRBJ1-4, is DGGITQSPKYLFRKEGQNVTLSCEQNLNHDAMYWYRQDPGQGLRLIYYSQIVNDFQKGDIAEGYSVSREKKESFPLTVTSAQKNPTAFYLCASSIDSDEKLFFGSGTQLSVL.

The chain recombines TRBV5-1 with TRBJ1-3; D is unresolved. The CDR3 runs to 14 residues. Germline CDR1 SGHRS, CDR2 YFSETQ. V was pared by 4 bases and J by 1 base, with 9 bases between. The CDR3 DNA is TGCGCCAGCAGCCCCAACCAGTCTGGAAACACCATATATTTT. Amino acids: CASSPNQSGNTIYF.

In its sample, this clone was seen a few times. The J gene is TRBJ2-2, the V gene TRBV5-1, with 8 bases identical to TRBD2. Germline V gene data show CDR1 as SGHRS and CDR2 as YFSETQ. Trimming at V came to 0 bases and at J to 4 bases, leaving 8 bases not matched to a gene. The CDR3 spans 17 residues. The CDR3 sequence is CASSLASSGGITGELFF. For the CDR3, the DNA is TGCGCCAGCAGCTTGGCATCCAGCGGGGGTATCACCGGGGAGCTGTTTTTT.

V usage is TRBV7-3 and J usage is TRBJ2-1; unclear D gene. V gave up 2 bases and J gave up 1 base, with 3 bases separating them. The CDR3 runs 13 residues. Germline CDR1 and CDR2: SGHTA and FQGTGA. CDR3 loop: CASSLGSYNEQFF. The CDR3 nucleotides read TGTGCCAGCAGCTTAGGGTCCTACAATGAGCAGTTCTTC. The whole variable domain, remainder taken from reference TRBV7-3 and TRBJ2-1, is GAGVSQTPSNKVTEKGKYVELRCDPISGHTALYWYRQSLGQGPEFLIYFQGTGAADDSGLPNDRFFAVRPEGSVSTLKIQRTERGDSAVYLCASSLGSYNEQFFGPGTRLTVL.

The rearrangement links TRBV5-1 to TRBJ2-7; the D gene is possibly TRBD2 (5 bases). V lost 4 bases to trimming and J lost 4 bases, with 15 bases between them. The CDR3 runs to 14 residues. Per germline, CDR1 SGHRS and CDR2 YFSETQ. In DNA, the CDR3 is TGCGCCAGCAGCAGGAGCGGTGCCGCGTACGAGCAGTACTTC. Translating gives CASSRSGAAYEQYF.

The chain employs TRBV27 and TRBJ2-5, with 8 bases aligning to TRBD2. The J call is in doubt because the DNA end fits TRBJ2-7 better. From germline, CDR1 is MNHEY and CDR2 SMNVEV (reference sequence). This CDR3 has 14 residues. The chain's CDR3 is CASSTTGTSYEQYF. Written as DNA, the CDR3 is TGTGCCAGCAGTACGACCGGGACTAGCTACGAGCAGTACTTC.

The chain carries TRBV27 and TRBJ2-7; weak D call: TRBD2 (6 bases). The CDR3 runs 16 residues. CDR1 and CDR2 from the germline V gene are MNHEY and SMNVEV (reference sequence). V was trimmed by 5 bases and J by 3 bases, leaving 20 bases between them. The CDR3 region is CASSPLGRAGSYEQYF. CDR3 bases: TGTGCCAGCAGTCCGCTCGGCCGGGCCGGGAGCTACGAGCAGTACTTC.

The rearrangement uses TRBV30 and TRBJ2-2, with 8 positions matching TRBD2. V lost 4 bases and J lost 6; bases outside the gene matches: 7. The length of the CDR3 is 14 residues. Germline V gives CDR1 GTSNPN, CDR2 SVGIG (reference sequence). As DNA, the CDR3 is TGTGCCTGGACGCCGGGACTAGGGGCCGGGGAGCTGTTTTTT. Translation gives CAWTPGLGAGELFF.